What follows describes a single TCR beta chain. This record belongs to a study of blood T cell repertoires in COVID-19. Assay: immunoSEQ multiplex PCR; the TCRdb copy retains only in-frame clones and omits some. Of 130,000 to 150,000 clones listed, more than 70% are singletons. The J segment lost 4 bases and the V segment lost 4 bases, leaving 7 bases of the junction unmatched. Germline CDR1 is SGDLS and CDR2 is YYNGEE. This CDR3 comprises 14 residues. This rearrangement joins TRBV9 to TRBJ1-2; 7 bases map to TRBD1. Specimen: peripheral blood. This receptor was taken from a woman between 50 and 59 years old with acute or convalescent COVID-19. The CDR3 DNA sequence: TGTGCCAGCAGCCCCGAGACAGGGTCCTATGGCTACACCTTC. It encodes CASSPETGSYGYTF.